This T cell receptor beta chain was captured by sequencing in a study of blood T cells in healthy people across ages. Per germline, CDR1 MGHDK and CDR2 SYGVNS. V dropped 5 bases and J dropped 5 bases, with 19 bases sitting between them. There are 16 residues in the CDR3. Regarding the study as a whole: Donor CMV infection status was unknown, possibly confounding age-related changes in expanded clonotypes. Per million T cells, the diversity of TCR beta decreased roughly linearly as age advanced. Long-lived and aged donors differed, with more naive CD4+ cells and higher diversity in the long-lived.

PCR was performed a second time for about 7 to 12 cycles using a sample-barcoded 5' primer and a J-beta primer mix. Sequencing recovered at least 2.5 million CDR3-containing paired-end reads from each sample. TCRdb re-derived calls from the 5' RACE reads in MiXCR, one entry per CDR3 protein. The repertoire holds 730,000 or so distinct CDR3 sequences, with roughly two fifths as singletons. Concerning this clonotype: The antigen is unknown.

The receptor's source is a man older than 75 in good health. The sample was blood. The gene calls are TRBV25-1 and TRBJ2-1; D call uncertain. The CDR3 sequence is CASSQARAGRNNEQFF. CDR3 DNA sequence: TGTGCCAGCAGTCAAGCCCGGGCAGGACGAAACAATGAGCAGTTCTTC. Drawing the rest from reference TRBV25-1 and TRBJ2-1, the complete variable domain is EADIYQTPRYLVIGTGKKITLECSQTMGHDKMYWYQQDPGMELHLIHYSYGVNSTEKGDLSSESTVSRIRTEHFPLTLESARPSHTSQYLCASSQARAGRNNEQFFGPGTRLTVL.